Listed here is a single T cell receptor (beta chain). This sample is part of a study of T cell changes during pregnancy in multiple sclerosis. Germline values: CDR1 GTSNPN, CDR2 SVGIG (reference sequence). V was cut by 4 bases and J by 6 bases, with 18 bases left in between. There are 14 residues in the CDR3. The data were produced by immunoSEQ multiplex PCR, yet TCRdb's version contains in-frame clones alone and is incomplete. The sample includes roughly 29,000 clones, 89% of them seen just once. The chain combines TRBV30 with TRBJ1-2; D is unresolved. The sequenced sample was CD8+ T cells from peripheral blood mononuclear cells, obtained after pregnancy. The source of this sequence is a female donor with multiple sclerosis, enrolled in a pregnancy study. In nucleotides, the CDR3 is TGTGCCTGGACCGTTCTCGGGGTGGTGGATGGCTACACCTTC. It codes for CAWTVLGVVDGYTF.